One T cell receptor beta chain is described in this entry. TCRdb redid the calling of the RT-PCR reads with MiXCR, one entry per CDR3 protein. In the table there are approximately 520,000 distinct CDR3 sequences, approximately 24% of which are singletons. These data originate in a study of response to subunit inactivated influenza vaccine. The V and J ends lost 1 base and 2 bases, in that order; junction bases with no gene match: 3. The CDR3 loop spans 16 amino acids. Germline V gives CDR1 KGHSH, CDR2 LQKENI. This TCR was sampled from a man aged 50 or older who received an inactivated influenza vaccine. Here the sequenced sample was CD4+ T cells sorted from PBMCs, taken less than 6 days after vaccination. The chain has TRBV18 and TRBJ1-5, with 9 bases that match TRBD1. CDR3 sequence (DNA): TGTGCCAGCTCACCACAACAGGGGGCTGGCAATCAGCCCCAGCATTTT. As protein: CASSPQQGAGNQPQHF.